This T cell receptor (beta chain) stems from a study of high-grade serous ovarian cancer treatment subgroups. Turning to the study itself: On average, 14,192 reads and under 9,000 unique TCR beta rearrangements were obtained per sample.

Tumor tissue was taken before any definitive surgery or chemotherapy was given. This clone turned up a few times. Its antigen is unidentified. Per the germline V gene, CDR1 is SQVTM and CDR2 is ANQGSEA. The germline V and J ends were trimmed by 7 bases and 4 bases, with 16 bases remaining between them. The CDR3 spans 13 residues. Study-wide results and caveats: Repertoire similarity ranged roughly 0.11 to 0.8 between tumors of one patient. Without spatial data, bulk sequencing limits insight into HGSC tumor diversity. CDR1 and CDR2 were left unanalyzed; analyses focused on CDR3.

The protocol was immunoSEQ multiplex PCR, while the TCRdb copy is restricted to in-frame clones and leaves out a portion. The sample lists around 7,700 clones, 72% occurring once. The V gene is TRBV29-1, the J gene TRBJ1-1; D may be TRBD1 (5 bases). This clonotype originated in a human donor with high-grade serous ovarian cancer. Input material: tumor tissue. CDR3 in amino acids: CSAHGGGGTEAFF. Here the CDR3 DNA reads TGCAGCGCCCATGGGGGGGGAGGCACTGAAGCTTTCTTT.